The T cell receptor (beta chain) under discussion was sequenced for a study of cytomegalovirus exposure and HLA in healthy donors. Germline loops: CDR1 MDHEN, CDR2 SYDVKM. The CDR3 has 15 residues. Trimming shortened V by 7 bases and J by 1 base, and 17 bases separated the two germline ends. PCR was performed using 60 Vbeta and 13 Jbeta primers. Generated by immunoSEQ multiplex PCR, the TCRdb table keeps only in-frame clones and is missing some. The table lists over 150,000 clones, around 78% of them singletons. This clone was observed a single time. This receptor was identified in a woman aged 45-60 years in good health and CMV-seropositive. V gene TRBV28 combines with J gene TRBJ2-7; D is perhaps TRBD1 (6 bases). Sequencing was performed on PBMCs. The CDR3 DNA follows: TGTGCCAGCAACTTCGGGCAGGGGAAATCCTACGAGCAGTACTTC. This encodes CASNFGQGKSYEQYF.